This TCR beta chain originates from a study of T cell changes during pregnancy in multiple sclerosis. About this clone: This sample includes further DNA sequences coding for the same CDR3.

From germline, CDR1 is LNHDA and CDR2 SQIVND (reference sequence). The V end was cut by 3 bases, the J end by 8 bases, with 10 bases between. The CDR3 spans 12 residues. Data came from immunoSEQ multiplex PCR; TCRdb stores just in-frame clones and leaves some out. The repertoire holds some 99,000 clones, with approximately 95% as singletons. V is TRBV19 and J is TRBJ1-2; D remains ambiguous. This TCR derives from a female donor with multiple sclerosis, enrolled in a pregnancy study. The input for sequencing was peripheral blood, taken after pregnancy. The CDR3 DNA follows: TGTGCCAGTAGTATTGGAGGGCACGGCTACACCTTC. Protein: CASSIGGHGYTF.